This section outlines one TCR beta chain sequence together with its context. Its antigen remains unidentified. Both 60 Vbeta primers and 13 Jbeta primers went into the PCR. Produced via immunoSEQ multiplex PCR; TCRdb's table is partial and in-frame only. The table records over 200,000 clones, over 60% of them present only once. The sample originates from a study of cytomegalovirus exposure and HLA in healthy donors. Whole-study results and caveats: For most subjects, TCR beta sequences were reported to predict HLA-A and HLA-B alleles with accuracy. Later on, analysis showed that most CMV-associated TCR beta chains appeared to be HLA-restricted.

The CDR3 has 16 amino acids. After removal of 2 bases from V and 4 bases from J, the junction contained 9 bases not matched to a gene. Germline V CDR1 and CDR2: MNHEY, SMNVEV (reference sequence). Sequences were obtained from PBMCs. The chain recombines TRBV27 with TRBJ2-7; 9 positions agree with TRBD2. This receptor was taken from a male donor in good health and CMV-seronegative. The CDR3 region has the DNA TGTGCCAGCAGTTTAGGGGCGGGAGGGGTAGCTTACGAGCAGTACTTC. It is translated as CASSLGAGGVAYEQYF.